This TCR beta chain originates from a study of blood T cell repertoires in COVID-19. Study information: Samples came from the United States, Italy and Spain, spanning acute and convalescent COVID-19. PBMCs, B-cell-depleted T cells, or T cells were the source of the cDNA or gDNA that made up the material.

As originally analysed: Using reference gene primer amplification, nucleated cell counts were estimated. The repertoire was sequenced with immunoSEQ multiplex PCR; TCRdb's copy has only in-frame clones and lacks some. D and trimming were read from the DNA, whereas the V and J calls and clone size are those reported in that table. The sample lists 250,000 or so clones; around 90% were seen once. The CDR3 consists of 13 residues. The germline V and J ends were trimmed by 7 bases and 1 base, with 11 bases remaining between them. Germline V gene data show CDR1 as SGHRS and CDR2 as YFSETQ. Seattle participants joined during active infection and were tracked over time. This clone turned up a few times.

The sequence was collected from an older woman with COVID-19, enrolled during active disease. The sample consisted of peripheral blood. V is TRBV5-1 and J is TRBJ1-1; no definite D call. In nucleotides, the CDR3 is TGCGCCAGCGCCCGCACAGAGAACACTGAAGCTTTCTTT. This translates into CASARTENTEAFF.